Reported below is one T cell receptor (beta chain). The antigen it recognizes is unknown. Base qualities are not recorded, but no much larger clone differs from it by a single base. These data belong to a study of PD-1 blockade in mismatch repair-deficient tumors (dated by TCRdb to about 2017). Describing the broader study: Between late 2013 and late 2016, the trial enrolled 80 to 95 consecutive patients with roughly eleven types of mismatch repair-deficient cancer, all of whom had received prior treatment and were progressing. Deep sequencing of TCR CDR3 regions was used to track tumor-associated T cell clones in peripheral blood of patients responding to PD-1 blockade. The investigation overall reported the following: Clones residing in the tumor, which were often undetectable in blood before treatment, expanded quickly after pembrolizumab and then contracted, generally before radiologic responses.

This specimen's time point label, per the study, means: peripheral blood before pembrolizumab. For each enrolled patient, mismatch repair deficiency was established using either polymerase chain reaction or immunohistochemistry. TCR sequencing was performed for a few patients who responded to pembrolizumab therapy. In the phase II trial, pembrolizumab PD-1 blockade was tested prospectively in advanced mismatch repair-deficient cancers, no matter which tissue of origin the cancers came from. Peripheral blood T cell samples were serially collected before and at multiple times after PD-1 blockade was started. The timing of each blood sample was reported as weeks after the first dose of pembrolizumab. The method was the immunoSEQ multiplex PCR assay. Held by TCRdb, this immuneACCESS table contains in-frame sequences only and omits some clones. Under half of the omission traces to an unresolved V gene where checked; the cause of the rest is unknown. Recorded for this sample are roughly 45,000 clones; 77% of them occurred a single time. The ten largest clones represent roughly 3.4% of the sample.

Trimming leaves V shorter by 6 bases and J shorter by 4 bases, with the junction holding 6 bases beyond the gene matches. The CDR3 spans 15 residues, from the cysteine through the phenylalanine. Only CDR3 DNA is held: 45 bases, read in frame from base 1. The germline V gene gives CDR1 as MDHEN and CDR2 as SYDVKM. Rearrangement joined TRBV28 to TRBJ2-1; TRBD2 aligns with 10 central bases. This receptor was taken from an adult with mismatch repair-deficient cancer. Sequenced here: PBMCs, sampled before pembrolizumab treatment. DNA sequence: TGTGCCAGCAGCCCGAGCGGGAGGGCTTACAATGAGCAGTTCTTC. This gives the protein CASSPSGRAYNEQFF. The entire variable domain, with the stretches around the CDR3 drawn from the reference TRBV28 and TRBJ2-1 proteins, is DVKVTQSSRYLVKRTGEKVFLECVQDMDHENMFWYRQDPGLGLRLIYFSYDVKMKEKGDIPEGYSVSREKKERFSLILESASTNQTSMYLCASSPSGRAYNEQFFGPGTRLTVL.